This T cell receptor (beta chain) was identified during a study of spatial heterogeneity in lung cancer. Study-wide findings and caveats: Ubiquitous expanded tumor TCRs were observed in blood more at resection than follow-up.

A distinct unique molecular identifier was carried by each TCR cDNA molecule. One entry per CDR3 protein, called by TCRdb with MiXCR from the 5' RACE reads. The table lists about 48,000 distinct CDR3 sequences, roughly 5% of them singletons. Turning to this clonotype: The antigen remains unidentified.

Time point noted: sample taken at primary tumor resection. Unsorted whole RNA samples from tumor, nontumor lung or frozen PBMC were sequenced. The donor group consisted of roughly 70 patients who had untreated, early-stage non-small cell lung cancer. The germline CDR1 and CDR2 sequences are SGHTA and FQGNSA. V shed 4 bases, J shed 4 bases, and the junction held 4 bases outside the gene matches. The CDR3 loop spans 14 amino acids. The sample here was PBMCs, taken at surgery. J is TRBJ2-7 and V is TRBV7-2; 10 nucleotides line up with TRBD1. The sequence was obtained from a male donor with early-stage non-small cell lung cancer. In DNA form, the CDR3 reads TGTGCCAGCAGCTCCCGGGACAGGGGATACGAGCAGTACTTC. Translated: CASSSRDRGYEQYF. The whole variable domain, remainder taken from reference TRBV7-2 and TRBJ2-7, is GAGVSQSPSNKVTEKGKDVELRCDPISGHTALYWYRQSLGQGLEFLIYFQGNSAPDKSGLPSDRFSAERTGGSVSTLTIQRTQQEDSAVYLCASSSRDRGYEQYFGPGTRLTVT.